This is a list of T cell receptor beta chains from one sample in a study of post-analysis software for immune sequencing data. One entry per CDR3 protein, called by TCRdb with MiXCR from the PCR reads. The table includes about 540,000 distinct CDR3 sequences, 30% to 40% detected once. The sample was blood. These receptor sequences come from a girl aged 2-17 years with multiple sclerosis. Each CDR3 is given with its conserved first and last residue. Fields, in order: D gene, clone size, V gene, J gene, CDR3 DNA, CDR3 protein. A D gene is named only where the DNA matches it firmly. Not every row has a clone size; where given, it reads once, few, many or a size class.

TRBD2	few	TRBV20-1	TRBJ2-5	TGCAGTGCGATACTAGCGGGGGGCCTCTTCGAGACCCAGTACTTC	CSAILAGGLFETQYF
TRBD1	.	TRBV20-1	TRBJ2-7	TGCAGTGCTAGGAACCAGGGGGCGGGCGAGCAGTACTTC	CSARNQGAGEQYF
TRBD1	.	TRBV12-3/TRBV12-4	TRBJ2-7	TGTGCCAGCAGTTTCCCCGGACAGGGGCTCCACGAGCAGTACTTC	CASSFPGQGLHEQYF
.	.	TRBV7-9	TRBJ1-1	TGTGCCAGCAGCCGCAGGAGAGAGAACACTGAAGCTTTCTTT	CASSRRRENTEAFF
TRBD2	.	TRBV4-2	TRBJ2-3	TGTGCCAGCAGCCAAGATCCAGCGGGGGACACAGATACGCAGTATTTT	CASSQDPAGDTDTQYF
TRBD1	.	TRBV7-9	TRBJ2-1	TGTGCCAGCAGCTCAGACAGGGCCTACTACAATGAGCAGTTCTTC	CASSSDRAYYNEQFF
TRBD1	few	TRBV7-2	TRBJ1-4	TGTGCCAGCAGCCCTTCAGGGGGGGCAGTCGGTGAAAAACTGTTTTTT	CASSPSGGAVGEKLFF
TRBD1	.	TRBV18	TRBJ2-7	TGTGCCAGCTCACCGGGGACAGGGAGCGAGCAGTACTTC	CASSPGTGSEQYF
TRBD2	.	TRBV7-6	TRBJ2-5	TGTGCCAGCAGCTACGGACTAGCGGGGGAAGAGACCCAGTACTTC	CASSYGLAGEETQYF
.	.	TRBV24-1	TRBJ2-3	TGTGCCACCAGTGATTGGTCTAGGGATACGCAGTATTTT	CATSDWSRDTQYF
TRBD2	few	TRBV7-9	TRBJ2-5	TGTGCCAGCAGCTTTGACCCCCTAGCGGCTACAGAGACCCAGTACTTC	CASSFDPLAATETQYF
.	few	TRBV2	TRBJ2-1	TGTGCCAGCAGTGAGCAAGGGGGGACAAATGAGCAGTTCTTC	CASSEQGGTNEQFF
.	.	TRBV28	TRBJ1-5	TGTGCCAGCAGCCGAAGGGACCTCGGGATCCCTAATCAGCCCCAGCATTTT	CASSRRDLGIPNQPQHF
TRBD1	.	TRBV20-1	TRBJ2-3	TGCAGTGCTAGTCGCCGCCAGGGGGCGTCAGATACGCAGTATTTT	CSASRRQGASDTQYF
TRBD1	few	TRBV20-1	TRBJ1-1	TGCAGTGCTAACCGGGACAGGAGGGAGTTCGGACCTGAAGCTTTCTTT	CSANRDRREFGPEAFF
TRBD1	.	TRBV7-7	TRBJ2-1	TGTGCCAGCAGCTTAGAAGACAGGGGAAGGGGCAATGAGCAGTTCTTC	CASSLEDRGRGNEQFF
.	once	TRBV5-1	TRBJ1-1	TGCGCCAGCAGCAGGGGGGGCATGGAGGGGACTGAAGCTTTCTTT	CASSRGGMEGTEAFF
TRBD1	.	TRBV10-3	TRBJ1-2	TGTGCCATCAGCCTCGGGACAGACTATGGCTACACCTTC	CAISLGTDYGYTF
.	.	TRBV27	TRBJ2-3	TGTGCCAGCGGGTCCCCGATTGATACGCAGTATTTT	CASGSPIDTQYF
.	few	TRBV12-3/TRBV12-4	TRBJ1-2	TGTGCCAGCAGGCAGGGTCCCAGCTATGGCTACACCTTC	CASRQGPSYGYTF
TRBD1	.	TRBV7-9	TRBJ1-2	TGTGCCAGCAGCTTAGGACAGGGCGGCGACTATGGCTACACCTTC	CASSLGQGGDYGYTF
.	.	TRBV20-1	TRBJ1-2	TGCAGTGCTTTTCAGATCGGGACCTGTGGCTACACCTTC	CSAFQIGTCGYTF
TRBD1	.	TRBV20-1	TRBJ2-7	TGCAGTGCTAGAGATCTGGGGACAGACTCCTACGAGCAGTACTTC	CSARDLGTDSYEQYF
TRBD1	few	TRBV7-9	TRBJ1-5	TGTGCCAGCAGCTCCGGGACAGGCCAGCCCCAGCATTTT	CASSSGTGQPQHF
.	.	TRBV6-1	TRBJ2-5	TGTGCCAGCAGTGAGCAGACAAGTCAAGAGACCCAGTACTTC	CASSEQTSQETQYF
.	once	TRBV9	TRBJ1-2	TGTGCCGGCAGCGTACTAGACGGCCTTAACTATGGCTACACCTTC	CAGSVLDGLNYGYTF
.	.	TRBV20-1	TRBJ1-1	TGCAGTGCTCGGGGACCCACTGAAGCTTTCTTT	CSARGPTEAFF
.	.	TRBV12-3/TRBV12-4	TRBJ2-1	TGTGCCAGCAGTCCCCCCCCCCTTTTACTCTCTGAGCAGTTCTTC	CASSPPPLLLSEQFF
.	few	TRBV6-1	TRBJ2-3	TGTGCCAGCTTTGAAGGTAAAACAGATACGCAGTATTTT	CASFEGKTDTQYF
TRBD1	.	TRBV7-2	TRBJ2-1	TGTGCCAGCAGCTTAGTAGTGGCAGGGGGTTGGGTTGAGCAGTTCTTC	CASSLVVAGGWVEQFF
.	.	TRBV18	TRBJ2-7	TGTGCCAGCTCACCAGGAGCATGGAGCTCCTACGAGCAGTACTTC	CASSPGAWSSYEQYF
.	many	TRBV6-5	TRBJ2-5	TGTGCCAGCAGTTACGAGTACCAAGAGACCCAGTACTTC	CASSYEYQETQYF
.	.	TRBV29-1	TRBJ2-7	TGCAGCGCGGCGTTTGGGGAGTACGAGCAGTACTTC	CSAAFGEYEQYF
.	few	TRBV5-1	TRBJ2-5	TGCGCCAGCAGCTTACAGGGTTTCCAAGGGACCCAGTACTTC	CASSLQGFQGTQYF
TRBD1	.	TRBV10-3	TRBJ2-3	TGTGCCATCAGGCCGGGACAGCCCACAGATACGCAGTATTTT	CAIRPGQPTDTQYF
TRBD1	few	TRBV6-6	TRBJ2-3	TGTGCCAGCAGTTACTCGCTAGGGACAGGGGGGGATACGCAGTATTTT	CASSYSLGTGGDTQYF
.	few	TRBV4-2	TRBJ2-7	TGTGCCAGCAGCCAGGACAGACTCTCCTACGAGCAGTACTTC	CASSQDRLSYEQYF
TRBD1	few	TRBV12-3/TRBV12-4	TRBJ2-1	TGTGCCAGCAGTCCATGGGACAGGGACAATGAGCAGTTCTTC	CASSPWDRDNEQFF
.	few	TRBV6-6	TRBJ1-1	TGTGCCAGCAGTTTAGGGGGGATGACTGAAGCTTTCTTT	CASSLGGMTEAFF
TRBD1	.	TRBV20-1	TRBJ1-6	TGCAGTGCTAGAGACCAGACAGGGGCCAATTCACCCCTCCACTTT	CSARDQTGANSPLHF
.	.	TRBV19	TRBJ2-5	TGTGCCAGTAGTATAGGAAGAAACCTGCTGGCGGAGACCCAGTACTTC	CASSIGRNLLAETQYF
.	.	TRBV11-2	TRBJ2-3	TGTGCCAGCAGCAAGCTGCCAGGGGCCAGCACAGATACGCAGTATTTT	CASSKLPGASTDTQYF
.	few	TRBV20-1	TRBJ2-7	TGCAGTGCTAGTGCCCCGCGGGCGACCTACGAGCAGTACTTC	CSASAPRATYEQYF
.	.	TRBV6-5	TRBJ1-1	TGTGCCATCACTAGCGGCCTACGAGCTTTCTTT	CAITSGLRAFF
.	.	TRBV5-1	TRBJ1-1	TGCGCCACCAGGGCGGAAGGGTTCACTGAAGCTTTCTTT	CATRAEGFTEAFF
.	.	TRBV6-5	TRBJ1-1	TGTGCCAGCAGTGCCCCGGGGGCGCAGGTCTCCGAAGCTTTCTTT	CASSAPGAQVSEAFF
.	.	TRBV6-2/TRBV6-3	TRBJ1-2	TGTGCCAGCAGTTACGATTTTGGGGGGCGGAATGGCTACACCTTC	CASSYDFGGRNGYTF
.	.	TRBV7-6	TRBJ1-4	TGTGCCAGCGGTCTCGGTACGGGGGAAAAACTGTTTTTT	CASGLGTGEKLFF
TRBD2	.	TRBV20-1	TRBJ2-7	TGCAGTGCCGGGAGGGTATACGAGCAGTACTTC	CSAGRVYEQYF
.	.	TRBV5-1	TRBJ2-2	TGCGCCAGCAGCTTGGATCTGGGGCCGAAGTCCGCCGGGGAGCTGTTTTTT	CASSLDLGPKSAGELFF
.	few	TRBV13	TRBJ1-4	TGTGCCAGCAGCTTCCTAAAGAAGGCACCGAACAACGAAAAACTGTTTTTT	CASSFLKKAPNNEKLFF